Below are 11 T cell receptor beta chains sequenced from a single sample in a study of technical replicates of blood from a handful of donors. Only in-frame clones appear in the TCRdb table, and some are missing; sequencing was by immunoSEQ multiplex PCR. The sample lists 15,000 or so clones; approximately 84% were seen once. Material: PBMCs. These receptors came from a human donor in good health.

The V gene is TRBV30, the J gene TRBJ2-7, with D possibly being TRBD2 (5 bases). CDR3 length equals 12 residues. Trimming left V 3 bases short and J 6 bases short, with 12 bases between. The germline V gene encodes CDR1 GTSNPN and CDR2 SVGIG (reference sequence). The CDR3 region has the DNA TGTGCCTGGAGCGGACTGACTGCCGAGCAGTACTTC. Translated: CAWSGLTAEQYF.

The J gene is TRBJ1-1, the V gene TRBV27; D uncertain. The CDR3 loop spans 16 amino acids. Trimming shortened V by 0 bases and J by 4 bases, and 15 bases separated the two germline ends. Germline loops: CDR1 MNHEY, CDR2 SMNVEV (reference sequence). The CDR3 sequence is CASSLSSAVESTEAFF. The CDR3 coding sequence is TGTGCCAGCAGTTTATCTTCCGCGGTTGAAAGCACTGAAGCTTTCTTT.

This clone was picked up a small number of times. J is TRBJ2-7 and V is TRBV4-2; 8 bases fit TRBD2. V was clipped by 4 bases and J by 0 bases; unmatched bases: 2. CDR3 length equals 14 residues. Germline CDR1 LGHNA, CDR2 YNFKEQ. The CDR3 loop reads CASSPTSDSYEQYF. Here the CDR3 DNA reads TGTGCCAGCAGCCCGACTAGCGACTCCTACGAGCAGTACTTC.

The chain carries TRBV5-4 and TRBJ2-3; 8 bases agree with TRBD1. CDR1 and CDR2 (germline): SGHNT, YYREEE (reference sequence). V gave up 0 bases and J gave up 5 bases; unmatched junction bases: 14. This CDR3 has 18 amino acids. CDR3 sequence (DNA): TGTGCCAGCAGCTTGGGGGGTAGTTGGACAGGGTCGGTAGATACGCAGTATTTT. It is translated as CASSLGGSWTGSVDTQYF.

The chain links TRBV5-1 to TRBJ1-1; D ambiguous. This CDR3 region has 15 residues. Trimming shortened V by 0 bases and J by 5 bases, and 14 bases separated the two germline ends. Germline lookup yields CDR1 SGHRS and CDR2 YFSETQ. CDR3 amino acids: CASSLDGPGSTEAFF. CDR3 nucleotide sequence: TGCGCCAGCAGCTTGGACGGGCCCGGGAGTACTGAAGCTTTCTTT. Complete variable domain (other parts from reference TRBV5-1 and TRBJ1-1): KAGVTQTPRYLIKTRGQQVTLSCSPISGHRSVSWYQQTPGQGLQFLFEYFSETQRNKGNFPGRFSGRQFSNSRSEMNVSTLELGDSALYLCASSLDGPGSTEAFFGQGTRLTVV.

The chain's CDR3 is CASSLATGTSGWGITYEQYF. Here the CDR3 DNA reads TGCGCCAGCAGCTTGGCTACTGGGACTAGCGGATGGGGCATTACCTACGAGCAGTACTTC. The V gene is TRBV5-1, the J gene TRBJ2-7, with TRBD2 matching over 11 bases. Per germline, CDR1 SGHRS and CDR2 YFSETQ. V lost 0 bases and J lost 2; bases outside the gene matches: 16. The CDR3 totals 20 residues.

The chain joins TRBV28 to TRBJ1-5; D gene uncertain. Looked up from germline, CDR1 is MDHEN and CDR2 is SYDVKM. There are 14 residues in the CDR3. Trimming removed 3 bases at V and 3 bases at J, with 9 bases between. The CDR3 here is CASSLNSHNQPQHF. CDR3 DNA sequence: TGTGCCAGCAGTTTGAACAGCCACAATCAGCCCCAGCATTTT.

The CDR3 DNA is TGTGCCAGCTCACTCCAGGGGGGATTGGGGGCCAACGTCCTGACTTTC. It yields the protein CASSLQGGLGANVLTF. The genes are TRBV18 and TRBJ2-6, with D perhaps TRBD1 (7 bases). CDR3 size: 16 residues. V lost 4 bases to trimming and J lost 4 bases, with 14 bases between them. Germline V gene sequence: CDR1 KGHSH, CDR2 LQKENI.

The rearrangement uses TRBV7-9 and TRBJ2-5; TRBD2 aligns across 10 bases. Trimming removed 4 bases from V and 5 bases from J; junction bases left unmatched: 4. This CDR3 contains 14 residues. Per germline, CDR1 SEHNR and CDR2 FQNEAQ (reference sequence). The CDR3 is CASSSYSGRETQYF. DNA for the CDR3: TGTGCCAGCAGCTCCTATAGCGGGAGGGAGACCCAGTACTTC.

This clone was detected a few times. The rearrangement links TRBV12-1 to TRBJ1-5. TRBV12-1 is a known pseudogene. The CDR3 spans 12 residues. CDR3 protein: CASSFGEQPQHF. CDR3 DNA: TGTGCCAGCAGCTTTGGGGAGCAGCCCCAGCATTTT.

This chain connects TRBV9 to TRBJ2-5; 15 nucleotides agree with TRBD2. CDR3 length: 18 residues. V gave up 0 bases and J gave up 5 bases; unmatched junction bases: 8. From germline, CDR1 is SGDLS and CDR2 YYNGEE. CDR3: CASSVGGTSGRPWETQYF. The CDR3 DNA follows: TGTGCCAGCAGCGTAGGTGGGACTAGCGGGAGGCCGTGGGAGACCCAGTACTTC.